The present T cell receptor beta chain was sequenced within a study of cytotoxic CD8 clonotypes in ibrutinib-treated CLL (dated by TCRdb to about 2021). In the study overall: The cohort included around 16 treatment-naive and 11 to 12 relapsed/refractory patients; 17 were IGHV unmutated. Cryopreserved peripheral blood mononuclear cells were collected before treatment, at response, and at either disease progression or sustained remission. Every remission and progressive disease sample was obtained while ibrutinib was still being received by the patients. Of the approximately 87 people in the trial, about two dozen had longitudinal samples available. Responses were partial in approximately 24 patients and complete in 2; after median about 5.5 years follow-up, roughly 14 stayed in remission and some twelve progressed. An average of 255,043 productive templates and approximately 91,000 productive rearrangements was obtained per sample. Samples at response were collected after a median of roughly twelve months of treatment, with a range of roughly 6 to 40 months.

The full study reports these points: Sampling times were not matched between sustained-remission and progressing patients, and lymph node repertoires were not studied. Baseline clonality was found to be higher than that of age-matched healthy donors and was strongly correlated with circulating CD8+ T-cell counts. At ibrutinib response clonality went up, during sustained remission it held steady, and at progression it dropped back toward baseline. Public clonotypes were rare and either shrank or stayed stable during treatment, and the rise in clonality at ibrutinib response reflected expansion of private clonotypes.

V is trimmed back by 4 bases and J by 5 bases, and the junction contains 11 bases that no gene match accounts for. Reading from cysteine to phenylalanine, the CDR3 counts 16 amino acids. The kept DNA is CDR3 alone, 48 bases in frame from the first base. The germline V gene provides CDR1 SGHRS and CDR2 YFSETQ. The sample's time point, from its label and the paper: 24 months on ibrutinib. For TCR beta library preparation, approximately 2 micrograms of genomic DNA were isolated from cryopreserved PBMCs. Longitudinal blood samples from CLL patients on ibrutinib monotherapy were analyzed using high-throughput TCR beta sequencing. The patients were enrolled in a single-center, open-label phase 2 trial of ibrutinib monotherapy. As for this clone: The antigen it binds to is not known. No per-base quality is available; no much larger clone lies one base away.

A MiSeq instrument was used for deep resolution sequencing, which targeted depths ranging from 1 in 1 million up to 1 in 200,000 T cells, with coverage averaging 10x for each clonotype. The immunoSEQ hsTCRB Kit was used to generate TCR beta libraries. Per the authors' processing: Data were analyzed with ImmunoSEQ Data Assistant and ImmunoSEQ Analyzer, with V, D and J genes assigned per IMGT definitions. Clonality, which ranges from 0 to 1, was calculated by subtracting the normalized Shannon entropy of productive rearrangement frequencies from one. Only overrepresented clonotypes making up at least 0.05% of each patient's repertoire were included in the public clonotype analysis. Repertoires from more than ten age-matched healthy donors in immuneACCESS were used as clonality controls. Sourced from immuneACCESS, this table was stored by TCRdb with only in-frame sequences that have V and J called. A share of the clones is absent; for the studies checked, an unresolved V gene accounts for under half, and the remainder has no known explanation. The V and J calls and clone size were taken over from that table, and D and trimming were inferred from the DNA. Here the sample has some 47,000 clones; roughly 57% occur a single time. The biggest ten clones account for about 27% of the sample.

Sequencing was performed on PBMCs, taken after 24 months of ibrutinib treatment. The V gene is TRBV5-1 and the J gene is TRBJ2-2, with 7 bases in between that match TRBD1. The TCR sequence derives from a human donor with chronic lymphocytic leukemia. Here the CDR3 is given as CASSQLRTGATGELFF. In nucleotide form, the sequence is TGCGCCAGCAGCCAACTCCGGACAGGAGCTACCGGGGAGCTGTTTTTT. The full variable domain, with segments outside the CDR3 supplied by the reference TRBV5-1 and TRBJ2-2 proteins, appears as KAGVTQTPRYLIKTRGQQVTLSCSPISGHRSVSWYQQTPGQGLQFLFEYFSETQRNKGNFPGRFSGRQFSNSRSEMNVSTLELGDSALYLCASSQLRTGATGELFFGEGSRLTVL.